The rows below give T cell receptor beta chains drawn from one sample of a study of T-cell memory formation after mild COVID-19. Each CDR3 protein gets one entry after TCRdb re-called the 5' RACE reads with MiXCR. The sample has 89,000 or so distinct CDR3 sequences; 9.5% to 15% are singletons. Specimen: PBMCs or a T cell subset sorted from them (not recorded which). All receptors come from a man aged 18 to 35 who had mild COVID-19 (a few samples of this study predate the infection). Cell type and time point are not known. CDR3s include the opening cysteine and the closing phenylalanine or tryptophan. D genes are given only for firm matches. A row's size may be missing; if present it is once, few, many or a size class.

clone_size: few
d_call: NA
j_call: TRBJ2-7
v_call: TRBV6-2/TRBV6-3
cdr3_nt: TGTGCCAGCAGGAATCGGGGCGAAGAGCAGTACTTC
cdr3_aa: CASRNRGEEQYF

clone_size: many
d_call: TRBD2
j_call: TRBJ2-3
v_call: TRBV6-4
cdr3_nt: TGTGCCAGCAGTGACGGTGCGGGGGGGCAAGATACGCAGTATTTT
cdr3_aa: CASSDGAGGQDTQYF

clone_size: NA
d_call: TRBD2
j_call: TRBJ2-3
v_call: TRBV5-4
cdr3_nt: TGTGCCAGCAGCTTCGGGGGGGCGAATACGCAGTATTTT
cdr3_aa: CASSFGGANTQYF

clone_size: NA
d_call: NA
j_call: TRBJ1-1
v_call: TRBV27
cdr3_nt: TGTGCCAGCAGTTTATCGGCGGGGGCTGAAACTGAAGCTTTCTTT
cdr3_aa: CASSLSAGAETEAFF

clone_size: NA
d_call: TRBD2
j_call: TRBJ2-3
v_call: TRBV9
cdr3_nt: TGTGCCAGCAGCGTAGTGGGGGGGTCCACAGATACGCAGTATTTT
cdr3_aa: CASSVVGGSTDTQYF

clone_size: NA
d_call: TRBD2
j_call: TRBJ2-3
v_call: TRBV27
cdr3_nt: TGTGCCAGCAGTCTCCGGACTAGCGGGGGGCCAGATACGCAGTATTTT
cdr3_aa: CASSLRTSGGPDTQYF

clone_size: few
d_call: NA
j_call: TRBJ1-6
v_call: TRBV27
cdr3_nt: TGTGCCAGCAGTTTAGGGGGGATTCCTAATTCACCCCTCCACTTT
cdr3_aa: CASSLGGIPNSPLHF

clone_size: NA
d_call: NA
j_call: TRBJ1-5
v_call: TRBV6-5
cdr3_nt: TGTGCCAGCAGCCCTTTTGGGGTTAGCAATCAGCCCCAGCATTTT
cdr3_aa: CASSPFGVSNQPQHF

clone_size: few
d_call: NA
j_call: TRBJ1-2
v_call: TRBV4-3
cdr3_nt: TGCGCCAGCAGCCAAGATTGGGGACGGCAAGGCTACACCTTC
cdr3_aa: CASSQDWGRQGYTF

clone_size: few
d_call: NA
j_call: TRBJ2-4
v_call: TRBV4-3
cdr3_nt: TGCGCCAGCAGCCAAGATCGGGTAGCAAGAGCCAAAAACATTCAGTACTTC
cdr3_aa: CASSQDRVARAKNIQYF

clone_size: NA
d_call: NA
j_call: TRBJ2-5
v_call: TRBV4-1
cdr3_nt: TGCGCCAGCAGCCACATACCGCTCCCCTCACGGGAGACCCAGTACTTC
cdr3_aa: CASSHIPLPSRETQYF

clone_size: NA
d_call: NA
j_call: TRBJ2-1
v_call: TRBV29-1
cdr3_nt: TGCAGCGTTGAATCTTGGGGGGTCGAGCAGTTCTTC
cdr3_aa: CSVESWGVEQFF

clone_size: NA
d_call: NA
j_call: TRBJ2-5
v_call: TRBV6-2/TRBV6-3
cdr3_nt: TGTGCCAGCAGACAGGGATACCAAGAGACCCAGTACTTC
cdr3_aa: CASRQGYQETQYF

clone_size: NA
d_call: NA
j_call: TRBJ1-2
v_call: TRBV2
cdr3_nt: TGTGCCAGCAGTGACGGGGACGCCTATGGCTACACCTTC
cdr3_aa: CASSDGDAYGYTF

clone_size: few
d_call: TRBD2
j_call: TRBJ2-5
v_call: TRBV14
cdr3_nt: TGTGCCAGCAGCCACAGACTAGCTAATGGCGAGACCCAGTACTTC
cdr3_aa: CASSHRLANGETQYF

clone_size: NA
d_call: NA
j_call: TRBJ2-7
v_call: TRBV12-3/TRBV12-4
cdr3_nt: TGTGCCAGCATCCCCAGGGGTTCCTACGAGCAGTACTTC
cdr3_aa: CASIPRGSYEQYF

clone_size: NA
d_call: TRBD1
j_call: TRBJ2-1
v_call: TRBV4-1
cdr3_nt: TGCGCCAGCAGCCAAGCCCCCCCTGACTCGCGGACAGGCAATGAGCAGTTCTTC
cdr3_aa: CASSQAPPDSRTGNEQFF

clone_size: few
d_call: TRBD1
j_call: TRBJ2-7
v_call: TRBV4-1
cdr3_nt: TGCGCCAGCAGCCAAGATGTGGGACAGGGGTTTTGGGAGCAGTACTTC
cdr3_aa: CASSQDVGQGFWEQYF

clone_size: NA
d_call: NA
j_call: TRBJ2-2
v_call: TRBV6-5
cdr3_nt: TGTGCCAGCACCCTACAGCCAACCGGGGAGCTGTTTTTT
cdr3_aa: CASTLQPTGELFF

clone_size: many
d_call: NA
j_call: TRBJ2-1
v_call: TRBV4-2
cdr3_nt: TGTGCCAGCAGCCAAGATTCCCTTCTCAATGAGCAGTTCTTC
cdr3_aa: CASSQDSLLNEQFF

clone_size: few
d_call: NA
j_call: TRBJ1-1
v_call: TRBV28
cdr3_nt: TGTGCCAGCAGTCTTACGAAGAACACTGAAGCTTTCTTT
cdr3_aa: CASSLTKNTEAFF

clone_size: few
d_call: NA
j_call: TRBJ1-1
v_call: TRBV27
cdr3_nt: TGTGCCAGCAGCTTTTTAAGGACCACTGAAGCTTTCTTT
cdr3_aa: CASSFLRTTEAFF